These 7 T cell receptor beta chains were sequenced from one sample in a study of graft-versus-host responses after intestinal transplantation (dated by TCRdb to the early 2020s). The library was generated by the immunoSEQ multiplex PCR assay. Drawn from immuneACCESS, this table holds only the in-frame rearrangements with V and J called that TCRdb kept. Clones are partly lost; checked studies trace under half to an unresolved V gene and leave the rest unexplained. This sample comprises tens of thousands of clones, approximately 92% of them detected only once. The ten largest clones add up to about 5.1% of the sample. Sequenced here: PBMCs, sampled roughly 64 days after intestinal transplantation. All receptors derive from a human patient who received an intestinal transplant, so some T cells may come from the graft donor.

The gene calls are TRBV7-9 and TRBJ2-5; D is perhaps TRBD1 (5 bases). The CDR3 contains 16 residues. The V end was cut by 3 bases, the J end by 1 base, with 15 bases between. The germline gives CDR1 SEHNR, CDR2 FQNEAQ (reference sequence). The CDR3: CASSFSWTNPQETQYF. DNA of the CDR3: TGTGCCAGCAGCTTTAGTTGGACAAACCCCCAAGAGACCCAGTACTTC.

CDR3 coding DNA: TGTGCCAGCAGCTTTAGCCCGGGACAGGGCGATGAGCAGTTCTTC. Residues: CASSFSPGQGDEQFF. The rearrangement joins TRBV7-9 to TRBJ2-1, with 9 bases identical to TRBD1. CDR3 length: 15 amino acids. With 3 bases clipped from V and 8 bases from J, the junction kept 8 bases outside the gene matches. Per germline, CDR1 SEHNR and CDR2 FQNEAQ (reference sequence).

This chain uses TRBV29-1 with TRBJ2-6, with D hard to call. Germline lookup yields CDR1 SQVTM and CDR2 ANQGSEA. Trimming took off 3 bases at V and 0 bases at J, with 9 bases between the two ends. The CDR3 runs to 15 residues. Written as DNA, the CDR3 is TGCAGCGTTGAGGTTGAGCTCTCTGGGGCCAACGTCCTGACTTTC. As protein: CSVEVELSGANVLTF.

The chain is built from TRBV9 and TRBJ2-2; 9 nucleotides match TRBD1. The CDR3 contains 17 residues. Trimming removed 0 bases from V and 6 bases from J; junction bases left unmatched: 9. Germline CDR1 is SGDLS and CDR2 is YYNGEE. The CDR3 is CASSVGMNRGRAGELFF. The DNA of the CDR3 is TGTGCCAGCAGCGTAGGAATGAACAGGGGGCGGGCCGGGGAGCTGTTTTTT.

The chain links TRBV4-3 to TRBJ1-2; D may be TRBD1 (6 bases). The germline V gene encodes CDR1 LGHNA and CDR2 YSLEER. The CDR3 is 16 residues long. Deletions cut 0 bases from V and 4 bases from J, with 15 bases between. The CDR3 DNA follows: TGCGCCAGCAGCCAAGATAGGGGGGGGGTTAGCTATGGCTACACCTTC. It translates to CASSQDRGGVSYGYTF.

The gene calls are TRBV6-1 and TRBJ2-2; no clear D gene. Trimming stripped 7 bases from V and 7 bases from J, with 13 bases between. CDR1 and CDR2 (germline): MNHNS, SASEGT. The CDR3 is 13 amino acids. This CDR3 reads CASNEASVGELFF. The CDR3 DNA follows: TGTGCCAGCAATGAGGCGAGTGTCGGGGAGCTGTTTTTT.

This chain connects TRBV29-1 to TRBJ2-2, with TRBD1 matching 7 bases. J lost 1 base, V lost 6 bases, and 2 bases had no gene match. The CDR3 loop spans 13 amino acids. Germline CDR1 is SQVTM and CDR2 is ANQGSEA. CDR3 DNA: TGCAGCGTGAGGGACAGGAACACCGGGGAGCTGTTTTTT. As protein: CSVRDRNTGELFF.